These 7 T cell receptor beta chains were sequenced from one sample in a study of identical twins. TCRdb recomputed calls from the 5' RACE reads with MiXCR, one row per CDR3 protein. The sample shows 1.5 million to 2 million distinct CDR3 sequences, roughly a third of them seen only once. The sequenced material came from cord blood. The receptors stem from a newborn girl in good health.

V is TRBV28 and J is TRBJ2-5; 7 bases map to TRBD1. The CDR3 totals 14 residues. J lost 1 base, V lost 5 bases, and 4 bases had no gene match. CDR1 is MDHEN, CDR2 SYDVKM, per germline. The CDR3 DNA is TGTGCCAGCAGTGCCGGGACAGTCCAAGAGACCCAGTACTTC. The encoded protein is CASSAGTVQETQYF.

The table lists this clonotype with a few counts. The gene calls are TRBV28 and TRBJ2-1, with 7 bases fitting TRBD2. The V segment lost 5 bases and the J segment 7 bases; nucleotides outside the gene matches: 14. This CDR3 region has 16 residues. Germline-derived CDR1 and CDR2 are MDHEN and SYDVKM. CDR3 amino acids: CASSPHGAGVENEQFF. The CDR3 region has the DNA TGTGCCAGCAGTCCGCACGGGGCGGGAGTGGAGAATGAGCAGTTCTTC.

The chain carries TRBV12-3 or TRBV12-4 and TRBJ1-2; maybe TRBD1 (5 bases). Trimming removed 2 bases at V and 0 bases at J, with 19 bases between. The CDR3 runs 18 residues. CDR3 sequence: CASSLSFDSLATNYGYTF. DNA for the CDR3: TGTGCCAGCAGTTTATCGTTCGACAGTTTGGCTACTAACTATGGCTACACCTTC.

The CDR3 loop is CASSSTDRPYEQYF. The DNA of the CDR3 is TGTGCCAGCAGCTCGACCGACAGGCCCTACGAGCAGTACTTC. The chain couples TRBV7-6 to TRBJ2-7; D is perhaps TRBD1 (6 bases). The CDR3 consists of 14 residues. Trimming cost V 4 bases and J 2 bases, with 12 bases left between them. CDR1 SGHVS and CDR2 FNYEAQ come from the germline V gene.

The genes are TRBV10-3 and TRBJ2-3; 7 nucleotides align to TRBD2. V shed 6 bases and J 2 bases; nucleotides not matched to a gene: 2. The CDR3 contains 13 residues. Germline CDR1 reads ENHRY; CDR2 reads SYGVKD. CDR3 nucleotide sequence: TGTGCCATCAGGGGGAGGGCCACAGATACGCAGTATTTT. Protein: CAIRGRATDTQYF.

This chain joins TRBV15 and TRBJ2-5, with 12 nucleotides matching TRBD2. CDR1 is LNHNV and CDR2 is YYDKDF in the germline V gene (reference sequence). CDR3 length: 16 amino acids. The junction had 8 bases not matched to a gene; V was cut back by 5 bases and J by 4 bases. As DNA, the CDR3 is TGTGCCACCAGCGCCCGGCTGGGACTAGCGGGAGAGACCCAGTACTTC. This encodes CATSARLGLAGETQYF.

This clonotype showed up just a few times. The rearrangement uses TRBV6-5 and TRBJ2-5, with 9 nucleotides matching TRBD1. There are 16 residues in the CDR3. Germline lookup yields CDR1 MNHEY and CDR2 SVGAGI. The J segment lost 3 bases and the V segment lost 5 bases, leaving 10 bases of the junction unmatched. CDR3 amino acids: CASSPFWGQGEETQYF. The CDR3, as DNA: TGTGCCAGCAGTCCTTTCTGGGGACAGGGCGAAGAGACCCAGTACTTC.